The 10 T cell receptor beta chains in this list originate from one sample, sequenced in a study of T cell responses to AZD1222 COVID-19 vaccine. Assay used: immunoSEQ multiplex PCR; TCRdb lists only in-frame clones, some missing. The sample lists 110,000 or so clones; roughly 90% were seen once. The input for sequencing was peripheral blood, taken on day 0 of AZD1222 vaccination. The receptors shown here come from an adult in good health.

This chain uses TRBV5-8 with TRBJ1-2; TRBD1 might be the D (5 bases). This CDR3 has 15 residues. Trimming took off 1 base at V and 4 bases at J, with 14 bases between the two ends. CDR1 and CDR2 (germline): SGHTS, YDEGEE. The CDR3 is CASSLTGVGGYGYTF. The CDR3 region has the DNA TGTGCCAGCAGCTTGACAGGTGTAGGAGGCTATGGCTACACCTTC. Filled out from reference TRBV5-8 and TRBJ1-2, the complete variable domain reads EAGVTQSPTHLIKTRGQQATLRCSPISGHTSVYWYQQALGLGLQFLLWYDEGEERNRGNFPPRFSGRQFPNYSSELNVNALELEDSALYLCASSLTGVGGYGYTFGSGTRLTVV.

The chain links TRBV2 to TRBJ1-2, with D unclear. Trimming cost V 6 bases and J 2 bases, with 4 bases left between them. The CDR3 extends over 11 amino acids. In germline, CDR1 is SNHLY, CDR2 FYNNEI. CDR3 in amino acids: CASRENYGYTF. As DNA, the CDR3 is TGTGCCAGCAGGGAAAACTATGGCTACACCTTC.

The chain has TRBV13 and TRBJ2-3; TRBD2 matches at 16 bases. CDR1 PRHDT and CDR2 FYEKMQ come from the germline V gene (reference sequence). This CDR3 comprises 19 residues. J gave up 3 bases and V 6 bases, and 12 bases lay outside the gene matches. This CDR3 reads CASSFTPGLAGGPTDTQYF. DNA for the CDR3: TGTGCCAGCAGTTTCACCCCGGGACTAGCGGGGGGGCCTACAGATACGCAGTATTTT.

The CDR3 sequence is CATSDRGTSGSPDTQYF. CDR3 nucleotide sequence: TGTGCCACCAGTGATCGTGGGACTAGCGGGAGTCCAGATACGCAGTATTTT. This rearrangement joins TRBV24-1 to TRBJ2-3; TRBD2 matches at 14 bases. The germline V gene encodes CDR1 KGHDR and CDR2 SFDVKD. V trimming: 3 bases; J trimming: 4 bases; junction bases outside the gene matches: 5. This CDR3 is built from 17 residues.

The chain links TRBV11-2 to TRBJ2-5, with D hard to call. Germline CDR1 SGHAT, CDR2 FQNNGV. Trimming left V 5 bases short and J 4 bases short, with 5 bases between. The CDR3 covers 11 residues. This CDR3 is CASSRGETQYF. The CDR3 DNA is TGTGCCAGCAGCCGAGGAGAGACCCAGTACTTC. The variable domain in full, completed from reference TRBV11-2 and TRBJ2-5, reads EAGVAQSPRYKIIEKRQSVAFWCNPISGHATLYWYQQILGQGPKLLIQFQNNGVVDDSQLPKDRFSAERLKGVDSTLKIQPAKLEDSAVYLCASSRGETQYFGPGTRLLVL.

The rearrangement joins TRBV6-5 to TRBJ1-2; the match to TRBD1 covers 10 bases. CDR1 is MNHEY and CDR2 is SVGAGI in the germline V gene. Trimming cost V 8 bases and J 5 bases; bases outside gene matches: 8. The CDR3 contains 14 residues. CDR3 in amino acids: CASQETGGAYGYTF. CDR3 nucleotides: TGTGCCAGCCAAGAGACAGGGGGCGCGTATGGCTACACCTTC.

This chain uses TRBV3-1 (or the pseudogene TRBV3-2) with TRBJ1-3; D is ambiguous. The V gene lost 8 bases and the J gene lost 1 base, with 9 bases spanning the gap. The CDR3 is made up of 13 amino acids. The V gene's germline CDR1 is LGHDT and CDR2 YNNKEL (reference sequence). CDR3 amino acids: CASRGMSGNTIYF. For the CDR3, the DNA is TGTGCCAGCCGGGGAATGTCTGGAAACACCATATATTTT.

The chain recombines TRBV5-3 with TRBJ2-1; perhaps TRBD2 as D (5 bases). TRBV5-3 is designated an ORF whose function remains uncertain. V lost 4 bases and J lost 2, with 16 bases in between. This CDR3 is built from 16 residues. CDR3 region: CARSQIVEEAYNEQFF. Written as DNA, the CDR3 is TGTGCCAGAAGCCAAATAGTGGAGGAGGCCTACAATGAGCAGTTCTTC.

The chain is built from TRBV19 and TRBJ2-3, with a weak D call TRBD1 (6 bases). CDR3 length equals 17 residues. V was trimmed by 5 bases and J by 0 bases, leaving 18 bases between them. The germline V gene encodes CDR1 LNHDA and CDR2 SQIVND (reference sequence). CDR3 coding DNA: TGTGCCAGTAGTGTCTCCGGGACACACACTAGCACAGATACGCAGTATTTT. This sequence encodes CASSVSGTHTSTDTQYF.

The chain uses TRBV12-3 or TRBV12-4 and TRBJ1-2; D might be TRBD1 (6 bases). V lost 1 base, J lost 8 bases, and 11 bases lay in between. The CDR3 has 13 amino acids. CDR3 coding DNA: TGTGCCAGCAGTTTAGAGTCAGGGGTCGGCTACACCTTC. Protein sequence: CASSLESGVGYTF.